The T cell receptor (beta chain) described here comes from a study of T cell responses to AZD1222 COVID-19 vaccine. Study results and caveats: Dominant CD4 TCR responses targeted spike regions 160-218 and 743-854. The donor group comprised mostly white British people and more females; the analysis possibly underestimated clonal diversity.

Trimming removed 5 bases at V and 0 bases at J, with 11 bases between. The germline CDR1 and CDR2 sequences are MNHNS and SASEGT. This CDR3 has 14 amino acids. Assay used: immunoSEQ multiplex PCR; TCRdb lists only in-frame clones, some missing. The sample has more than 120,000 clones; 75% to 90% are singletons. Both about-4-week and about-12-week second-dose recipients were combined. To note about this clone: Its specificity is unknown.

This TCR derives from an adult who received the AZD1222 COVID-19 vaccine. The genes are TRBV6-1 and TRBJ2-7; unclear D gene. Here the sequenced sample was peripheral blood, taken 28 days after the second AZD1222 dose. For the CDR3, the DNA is TGTGCCAGCAGTTCCACCGGGTACTCCTACGAGCAGTACGTC. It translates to CASSSTGYSYEQYV.